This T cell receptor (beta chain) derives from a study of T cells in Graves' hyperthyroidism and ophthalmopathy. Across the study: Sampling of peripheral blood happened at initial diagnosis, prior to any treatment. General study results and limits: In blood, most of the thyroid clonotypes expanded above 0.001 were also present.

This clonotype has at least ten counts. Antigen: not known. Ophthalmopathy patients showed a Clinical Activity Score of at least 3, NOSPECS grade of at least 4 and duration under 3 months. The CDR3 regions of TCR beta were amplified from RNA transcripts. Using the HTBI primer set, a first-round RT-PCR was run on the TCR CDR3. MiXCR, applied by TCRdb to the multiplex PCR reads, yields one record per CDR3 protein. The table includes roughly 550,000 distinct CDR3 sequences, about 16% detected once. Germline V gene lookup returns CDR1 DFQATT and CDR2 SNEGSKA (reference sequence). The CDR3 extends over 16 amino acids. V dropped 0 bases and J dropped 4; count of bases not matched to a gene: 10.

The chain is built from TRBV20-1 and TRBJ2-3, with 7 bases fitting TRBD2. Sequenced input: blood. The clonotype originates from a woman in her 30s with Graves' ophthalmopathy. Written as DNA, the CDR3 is TGCAGTGCTAGAGATGCGGCGGGAGCTCAACCAGATACGCAGTATTTT. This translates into CSARDAAGAQPDTQYF.